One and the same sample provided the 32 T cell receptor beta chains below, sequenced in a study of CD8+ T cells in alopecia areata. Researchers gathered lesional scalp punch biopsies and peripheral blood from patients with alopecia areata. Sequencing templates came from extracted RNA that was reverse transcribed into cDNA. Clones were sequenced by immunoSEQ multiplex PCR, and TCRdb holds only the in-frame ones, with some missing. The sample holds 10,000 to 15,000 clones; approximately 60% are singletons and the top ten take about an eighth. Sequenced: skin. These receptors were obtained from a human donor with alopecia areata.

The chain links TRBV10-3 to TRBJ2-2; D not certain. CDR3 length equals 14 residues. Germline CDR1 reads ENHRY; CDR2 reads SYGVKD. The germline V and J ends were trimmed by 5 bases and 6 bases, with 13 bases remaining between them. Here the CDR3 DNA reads TGTGCCATCAGTCAACTACTTTCGCCCGGGGAGCTGTTTTTT. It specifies CAISQLLSPGELFF.

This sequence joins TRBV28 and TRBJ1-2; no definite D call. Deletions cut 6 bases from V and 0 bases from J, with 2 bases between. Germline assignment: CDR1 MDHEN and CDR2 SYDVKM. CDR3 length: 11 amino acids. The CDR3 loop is CASRPNYGYTF. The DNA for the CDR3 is TGTGCCAGCAGACCTAACTATGGCTACACCTTC.

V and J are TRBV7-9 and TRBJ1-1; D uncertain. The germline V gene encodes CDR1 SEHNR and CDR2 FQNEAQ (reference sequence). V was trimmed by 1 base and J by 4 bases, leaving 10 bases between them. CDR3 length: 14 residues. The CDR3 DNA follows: TGTGCCAGCAGCTTAGGCGCCGCGGGCACTGAAGCTTTCTTT. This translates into CASSLGAAGTEAFF.

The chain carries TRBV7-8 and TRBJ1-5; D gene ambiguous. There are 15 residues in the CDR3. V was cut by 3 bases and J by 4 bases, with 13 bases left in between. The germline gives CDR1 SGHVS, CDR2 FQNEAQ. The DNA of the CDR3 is TGTGCCAGCAGCTTGGCTGGGAATGTTAATCAGCCCCAGCATTTT. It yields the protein CASSLAGNVNQPQHF.

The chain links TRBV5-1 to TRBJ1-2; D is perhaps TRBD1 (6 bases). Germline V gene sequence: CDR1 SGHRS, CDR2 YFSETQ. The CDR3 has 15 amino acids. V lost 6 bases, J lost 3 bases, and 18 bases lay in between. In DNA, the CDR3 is TGCGCCAGCAAGCAGAGGGGGGGCAGCGACTATGGCTACACCTTC. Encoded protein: CASKQRGGSDYGYTF. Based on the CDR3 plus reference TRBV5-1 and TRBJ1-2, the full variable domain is KAGVTQTPRYLIKTRGQQVTLSCSPISGHRSVSWYQQTPGQGLQFLFEYFSETQRNKGNFPGRFSGRQFSNSRSEMNVSTLELGDSALYLCASKQRGGSDYGYTFGSGTRLTVV.

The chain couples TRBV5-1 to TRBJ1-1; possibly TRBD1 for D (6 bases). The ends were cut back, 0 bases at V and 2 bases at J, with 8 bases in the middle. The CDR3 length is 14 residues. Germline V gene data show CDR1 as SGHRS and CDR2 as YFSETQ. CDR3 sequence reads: CASSLARGNTEAFF. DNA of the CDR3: TGCGCCAGCAGCTTGGCCAGGGGCAACACTGAAGCTTTCTTT.

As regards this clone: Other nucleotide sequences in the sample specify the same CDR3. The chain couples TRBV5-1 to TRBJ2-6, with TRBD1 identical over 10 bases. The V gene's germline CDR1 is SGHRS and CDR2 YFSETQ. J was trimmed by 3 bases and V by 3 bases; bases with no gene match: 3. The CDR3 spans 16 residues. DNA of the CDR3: TGCGCCAGCAGCTGGACAGGGGGGGGTGGGGCCAACGTCCTGACTTTC. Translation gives CASSWTGGGGANVLTF.

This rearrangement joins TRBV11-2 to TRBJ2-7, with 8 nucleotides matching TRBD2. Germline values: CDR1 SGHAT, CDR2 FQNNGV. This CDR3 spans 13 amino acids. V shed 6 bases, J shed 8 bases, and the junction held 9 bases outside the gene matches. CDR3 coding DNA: TGTGCCAGCAGTTGGGGCGGGGGGTTCAAGCAGTACTTC. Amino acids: CASSWGGGFKQYF.

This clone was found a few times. The CDR3, as DNA: TGCGCCAGCAAGACGGCTTTCCAAGAGACCCAGTACTTC. Translated, it gives CASKTAFQETQYF. This rearrangement joins TRBV5-1 to TRBJ2-5; no firm D call. Trimming took 6 bases from V and 1 from J, leaving 10 bases between them. In germline, CDR1 is SGHRS, CDR2 YFSETQ. This CDR3 is 13 amino acids long.

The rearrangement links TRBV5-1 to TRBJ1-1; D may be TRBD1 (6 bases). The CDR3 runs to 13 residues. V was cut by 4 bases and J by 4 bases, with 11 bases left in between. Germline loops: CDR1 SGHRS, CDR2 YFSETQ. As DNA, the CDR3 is TGCGCCAGCAGCAAAGGGGGGACCACTGAAGCTTTCTTT. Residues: CASSKGGTTEAFF.

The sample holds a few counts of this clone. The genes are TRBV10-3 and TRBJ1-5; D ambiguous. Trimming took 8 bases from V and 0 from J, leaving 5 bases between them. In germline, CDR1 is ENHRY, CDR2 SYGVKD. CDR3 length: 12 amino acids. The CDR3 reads CAIGYSNQPQHF. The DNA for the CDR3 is TGTGCCATCGGTTATAGCAATCAGCCCCAGCATTTT.

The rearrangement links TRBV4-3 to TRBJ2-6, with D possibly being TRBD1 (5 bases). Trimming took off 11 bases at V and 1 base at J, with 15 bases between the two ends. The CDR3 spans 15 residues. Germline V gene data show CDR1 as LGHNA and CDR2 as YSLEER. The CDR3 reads CAAGFSSSGANVLTF. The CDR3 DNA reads TGCGCCGCAGGGTTCTCCTCATCTGGGGCCAACGTCCTGACTTTC.

CDR3 bases: TGTGCCAGCAGGGGACTAAACCGGGCAGATACGCAGTATTTT. Its protein product is CASRGLNRADTQYF. The chain combines TRBV5-6 with TRBJ2-3, with TRBD2 identical over 7 bases. Germline CDR1 SGHDT, CDR2 YYEEEE. CDR3 length: 14 residues. V was pared by 5 bases and J by 4 bases, with 7 bases of the junction left unmatched.

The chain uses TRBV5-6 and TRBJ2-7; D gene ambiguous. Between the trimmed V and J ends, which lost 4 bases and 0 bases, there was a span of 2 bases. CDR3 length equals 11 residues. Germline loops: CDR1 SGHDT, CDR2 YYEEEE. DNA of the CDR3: TGTGCCAGCAGCCACTCCTACGAGCAGTACTTC. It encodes CASSHSYEQYF. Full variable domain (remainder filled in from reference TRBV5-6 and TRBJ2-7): DAGVTQSPTHLIKTRGQQVTLRCSPKSGHDTVSWYQQALGQGPQFIFQYYEEEERQRGNFPDRFSGHQFPNYSSELNVNALLLGDSALYLCASSHSYEQYFGPGTRLTVT.

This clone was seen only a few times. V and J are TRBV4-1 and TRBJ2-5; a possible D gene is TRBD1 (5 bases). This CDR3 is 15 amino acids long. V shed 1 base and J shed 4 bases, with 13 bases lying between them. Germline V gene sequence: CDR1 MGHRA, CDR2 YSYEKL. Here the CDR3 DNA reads TGCGCCAGCAGCCAAGTCCAAGGGGTGGCAGAGACCCAGTACTTC. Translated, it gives CASSQVQGVAETQYF.

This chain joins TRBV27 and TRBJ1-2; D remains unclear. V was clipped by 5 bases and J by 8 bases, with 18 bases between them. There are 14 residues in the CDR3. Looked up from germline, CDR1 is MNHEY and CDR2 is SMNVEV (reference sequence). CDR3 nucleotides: TGTGCCAGCAGTATGGACTCCCGAGGGCGCGGCTACACCTTC. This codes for CASSMDSRGRGYTF.

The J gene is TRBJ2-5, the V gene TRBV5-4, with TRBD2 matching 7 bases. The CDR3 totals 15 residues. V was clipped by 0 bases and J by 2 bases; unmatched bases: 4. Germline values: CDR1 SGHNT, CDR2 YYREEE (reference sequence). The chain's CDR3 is CASSLGSSGQETQYF. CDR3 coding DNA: TGTGCCAGCAGCTTGGGTTCTAGCGGACAAGAGACCCAGTACTTC.

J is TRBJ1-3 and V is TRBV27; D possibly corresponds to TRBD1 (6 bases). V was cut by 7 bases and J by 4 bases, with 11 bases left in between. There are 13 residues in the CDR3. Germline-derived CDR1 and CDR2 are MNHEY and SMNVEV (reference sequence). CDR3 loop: CASTAGVGNTIYF. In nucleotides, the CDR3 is TGTGCCAGCACCGCAGGGGTCGGAAACACCATATATTTT.

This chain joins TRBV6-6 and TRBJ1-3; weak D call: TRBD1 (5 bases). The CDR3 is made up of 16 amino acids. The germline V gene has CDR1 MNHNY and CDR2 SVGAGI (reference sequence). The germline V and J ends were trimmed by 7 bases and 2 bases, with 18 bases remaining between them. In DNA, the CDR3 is TGTGCCAGCATCGCGGGCGGGAGGGGAGCTGGAAACACCATATATTTT. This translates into CASIAGGRGAGNTIYF.

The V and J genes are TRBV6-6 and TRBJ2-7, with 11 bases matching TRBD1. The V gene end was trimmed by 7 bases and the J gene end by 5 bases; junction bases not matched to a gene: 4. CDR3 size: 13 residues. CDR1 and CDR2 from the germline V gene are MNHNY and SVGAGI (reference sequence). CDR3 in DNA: TGTGCCAGCAACCCGGGACAGGGGGACGAGCAGTACTTC. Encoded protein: CASNPGQGDEQYF.

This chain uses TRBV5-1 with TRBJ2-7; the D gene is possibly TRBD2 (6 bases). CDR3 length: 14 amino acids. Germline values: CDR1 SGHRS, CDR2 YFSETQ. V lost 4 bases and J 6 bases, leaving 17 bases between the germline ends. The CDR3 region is CASSLFSTRSEQYF. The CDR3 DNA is TGCGCCAGCAGCCTCTTTTCGACTAGATCCGAGCAGTACTTC.

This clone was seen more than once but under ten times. CDR3 sequence (DNA): TGTGCCAGCAGCGCAGAAAACTACAATGAGCAGTTCTTC. This encodes CASSAENYNEQFF. V and J are TRBV9 and TRBJ2-1, with no clear D. Looked up from germline, CDR1 is SGDLS and CDR2 is YYNGEE. V shed 3 bases and J shed 3 bases, with 7 bases lying between them. The CDR3 runs 13 residues.

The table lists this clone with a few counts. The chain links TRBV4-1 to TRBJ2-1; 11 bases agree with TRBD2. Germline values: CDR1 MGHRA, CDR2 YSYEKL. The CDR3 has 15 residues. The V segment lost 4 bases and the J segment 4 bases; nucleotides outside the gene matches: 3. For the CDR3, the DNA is TGCGCCAGCAGCCCTACTAGCGGGGGTTACAATGAGCAGTTCTTC. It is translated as CASSPTSGGYNEQFF.

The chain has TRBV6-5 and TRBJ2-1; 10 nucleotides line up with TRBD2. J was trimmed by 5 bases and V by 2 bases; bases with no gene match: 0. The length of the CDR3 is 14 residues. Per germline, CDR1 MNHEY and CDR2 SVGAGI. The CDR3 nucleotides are TGTGCCAGCAGTTACCTAGCGGGGGACAATGAGCAGTTCTTC. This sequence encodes CASSYLAGDNEQFF.

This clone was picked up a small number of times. The CDR3 coding sequence is TGTGCCAGCAGCGCGACTCTAACCGGAAGGGCTTTCTTT. It translates to CASSATLTGRAFF. The genes are TRBV9 and TRBJ1-1, with unresolved D. The CDR3 is 13 amino acids. Germline loops: CDR1 SGDLS, CDR2 YYNGEE. V was pared by 3 bases and J by 11 bases, with 17 bases between. The whole variable domain, remainder taken from reference TRBV9 and TRBJ1-1, is DSGVTQTPKHLITATGQRVTLRCSPRSGDLSVYWYQQSLDQGLQFLIQYYNGEERAKGNILERFSAQQFPDLHSELNLSSLELGDSALYFCASSATLTGRAFFGQGTRLTVV.

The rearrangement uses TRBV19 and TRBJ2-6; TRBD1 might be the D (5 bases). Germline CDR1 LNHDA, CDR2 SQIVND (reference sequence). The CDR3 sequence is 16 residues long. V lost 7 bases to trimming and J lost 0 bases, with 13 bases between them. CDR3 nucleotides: TGTGCCAGTACCCCAGGGCGTAGCTCTGGGGCCAACGTCCTGACTTTC. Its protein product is CASTPGRSSGANVLTF.

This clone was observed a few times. In DNA form, the CDR3 reads TGCAGCGCCTCTATCAAACCGCCCCCGGGGCAGCCCCAGCATTTT. The encoded protein is CSASIKPPPGQPQHF. The V gene is TRBV29-1, the J gene TRBJ1-5, with D uncertain. This CDR3 is built from 15 residues. Looked up from germline, CDR1 is SQVTM and CDR2 is ANQGSEA. Trimming shortened V by 7 bases and J by 7 bases, and 23 bases separated the two germline ends.

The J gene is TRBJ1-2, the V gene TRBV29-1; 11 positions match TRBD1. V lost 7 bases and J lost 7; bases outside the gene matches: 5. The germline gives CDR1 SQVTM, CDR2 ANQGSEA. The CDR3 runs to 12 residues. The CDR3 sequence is CSAGQGAFGYTF. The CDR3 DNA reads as TGCAGCGCCGGACAGGGGGCGTTTGGCTACACCTTC.

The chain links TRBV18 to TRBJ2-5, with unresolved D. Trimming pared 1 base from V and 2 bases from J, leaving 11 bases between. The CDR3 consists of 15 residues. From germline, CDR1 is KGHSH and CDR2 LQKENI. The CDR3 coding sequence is TGTGCCAGCTCACCACGCCAGGAACCACAAGAGACCCAGTACTTC. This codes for CASSPRQEPQETQYF.

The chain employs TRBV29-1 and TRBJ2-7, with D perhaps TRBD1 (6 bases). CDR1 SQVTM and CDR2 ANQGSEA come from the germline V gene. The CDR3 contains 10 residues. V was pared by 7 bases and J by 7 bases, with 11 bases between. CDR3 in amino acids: CSAGEQEQYF. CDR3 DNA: TGCAGCGCAGGGGAACAGGAGCAGTACTTC.

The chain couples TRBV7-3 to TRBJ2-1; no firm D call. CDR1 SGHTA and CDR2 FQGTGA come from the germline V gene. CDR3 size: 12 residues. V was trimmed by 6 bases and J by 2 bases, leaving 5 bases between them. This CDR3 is CASRAPYNEQFF. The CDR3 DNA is TGTGCCAGCAGGGCCCCCTACAATGAGCAGTTCTTC.

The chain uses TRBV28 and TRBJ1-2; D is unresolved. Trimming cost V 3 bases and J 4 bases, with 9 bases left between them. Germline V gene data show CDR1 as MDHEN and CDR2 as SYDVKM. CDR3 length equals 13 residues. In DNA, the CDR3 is TGTGCCAGCAGTTTTTACACCTTCTATGGCTACACCTTC. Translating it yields CASSFYTFYGYTF.